The T cell receptor (beta chain) described here comes from a study of CD4 T cells in relation to SARS-CoV-2 and coronaviruses. CD4+ T cells from unexposed donors were obtained before the COVID-19 pandemic (2011-2018). Some clones are missing from TCRdb's copy, which holds only in-frame ones; the method was immunoSEQ multiplex PCR. The profile covers approximately 59,000 clones, with 87% appearing a single time and about 1.6% taken by the ten largest. From germline, CDR1 is MNHNY and CDR2 SVGAGI (reference sequence). Between the trimmed V and J ends, which lost 10 bases and 3 bases, there was a span of 10 bases. The CDR3 totals 12 residues.

The specimen sequenced was memory CD4+ T cells from PBMCs. The sequence derives from a human donor in good health. The rearrangement joins TRBV6-6 to TRBJ1-5; D not resolved. The CDR3 sequence is CATQVLNQPQHF. The DNA of the CDR3 is TGTGCCACCCAGGTGCTCAATCAGCCCCAGCATTTT.